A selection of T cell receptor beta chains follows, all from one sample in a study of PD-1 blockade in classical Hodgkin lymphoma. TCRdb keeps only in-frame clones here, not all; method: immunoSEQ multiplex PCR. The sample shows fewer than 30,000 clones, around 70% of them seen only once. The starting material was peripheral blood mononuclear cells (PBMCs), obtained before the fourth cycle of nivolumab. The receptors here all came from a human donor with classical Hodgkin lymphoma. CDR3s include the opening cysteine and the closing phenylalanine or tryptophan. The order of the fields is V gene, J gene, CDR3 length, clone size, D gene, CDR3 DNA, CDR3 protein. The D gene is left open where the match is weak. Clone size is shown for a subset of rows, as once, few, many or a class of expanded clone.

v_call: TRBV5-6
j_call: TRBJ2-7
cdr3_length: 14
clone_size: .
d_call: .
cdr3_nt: TGTGCCAGCAGCTGGGGTGGTGACAGCTACGAGCAGTACTTC
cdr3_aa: CASSWGGDSYEQYF

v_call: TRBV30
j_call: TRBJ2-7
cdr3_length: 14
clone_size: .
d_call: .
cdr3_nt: TGTGCCTGGAGTCAACATCTGGGGTCCTACGAGCAGTACTTC
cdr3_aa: CAWSQHLGSYEQYF

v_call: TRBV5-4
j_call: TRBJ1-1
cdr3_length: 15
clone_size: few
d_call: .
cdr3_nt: TGTGCCAGCAGCCTTACAGGAGCAGTGAACACTGAAGCTTTCTTT
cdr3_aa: CASSLTGAVNTEAFF

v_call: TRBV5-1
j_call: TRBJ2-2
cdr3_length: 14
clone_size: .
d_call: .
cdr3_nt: TGCGCCAGCAGCCTGGGACCGAACACCGGGGAGCTGTTTTTT
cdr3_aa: CASSLGPNTGELFF

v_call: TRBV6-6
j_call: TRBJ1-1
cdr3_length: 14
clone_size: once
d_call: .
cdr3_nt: TGTGCCAGCAGTTCGGACGGGGTCTGGACTGAAGCTTTCTTT
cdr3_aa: CASSSDGVWTEAFF

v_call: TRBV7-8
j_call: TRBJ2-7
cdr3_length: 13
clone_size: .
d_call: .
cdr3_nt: TGTGCCAGCGGTAGGCTACTCGCGGACGAGCAGTACTTC
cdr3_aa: CASGRLLADEQYF

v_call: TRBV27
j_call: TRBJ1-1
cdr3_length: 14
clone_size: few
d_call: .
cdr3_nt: TGTGCCAGCAGTCCGACCGTCATGGGACCTGAAGCTTTCTTT
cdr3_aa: CASSPTVMGPEAFF

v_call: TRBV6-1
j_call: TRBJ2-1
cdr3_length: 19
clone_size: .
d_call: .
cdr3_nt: TGTGCCAGCAGTGAATTTAACCCGGCACAGGGGGGGAGAGACAATGAGCAGTTCTTC
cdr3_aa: CASSEFNPAQGGRDNEQFF

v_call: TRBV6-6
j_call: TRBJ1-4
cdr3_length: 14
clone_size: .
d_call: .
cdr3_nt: TGTGCCAGCAGTTATGGACACCTTAATGAAAAACTGTTTTTT
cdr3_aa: CASSYGHLNEKLFF

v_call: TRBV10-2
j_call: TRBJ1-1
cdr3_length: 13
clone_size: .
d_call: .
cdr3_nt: TGCGCCAGCAGGGAAACCGGTGGGGGTGAAGCTTTCTTT
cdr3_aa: CASRETGGGEAFF

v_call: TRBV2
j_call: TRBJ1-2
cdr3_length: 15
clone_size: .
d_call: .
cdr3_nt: TGTGCCAGCACCCCGATAGGTTCAGGGTGGGGTGGCTACACCTTC
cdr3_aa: CASTPIGSGWGGYTF

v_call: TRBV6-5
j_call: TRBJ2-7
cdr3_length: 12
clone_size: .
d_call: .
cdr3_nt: TGTGCCAGCAGTTACTCGAGCGACGAGCAGTACTTC
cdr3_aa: CASSYSSDEQYF

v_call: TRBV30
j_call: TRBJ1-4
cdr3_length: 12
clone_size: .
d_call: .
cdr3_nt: TGTGCCTGGAGTGTAAACCCGGGGACTTTGTTTTTT
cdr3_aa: CAWSVNPGTLFF

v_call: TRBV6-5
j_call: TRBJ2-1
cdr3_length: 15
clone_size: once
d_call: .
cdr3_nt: TGTGCCAGCAGTTACGCGGGTACGGGGTACAATGAGCAGTTCTTC
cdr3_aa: CASSYAGTGYNEQFF

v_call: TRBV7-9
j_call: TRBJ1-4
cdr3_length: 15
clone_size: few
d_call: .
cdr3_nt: TGTGCCAGCAGCACTTACGACCGTTTTAATGAAAAACTGTTTTTT
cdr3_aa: CASSTYDRFNEKLFF

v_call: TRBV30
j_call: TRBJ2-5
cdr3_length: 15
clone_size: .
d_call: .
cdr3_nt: TGTGCCTGGAGTGCTATGGGGGGGGGCAGAGAGACCCAGTACTTC
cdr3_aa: CAWSAMGGGRETQYF

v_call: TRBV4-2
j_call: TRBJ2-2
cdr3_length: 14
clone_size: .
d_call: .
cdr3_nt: TGTGCCAGCAGCCAAGATGAATTCACCGGGGAGCTGTTTTTT
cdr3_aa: CASSQDEFTGELFF

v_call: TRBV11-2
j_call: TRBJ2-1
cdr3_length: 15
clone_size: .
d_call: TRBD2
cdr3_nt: TGTGCCAGCAGTTCCAGCGGGGGGGCCGAAAATGAGCAGTTCTTC
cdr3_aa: CASSSSGGAENEQFF

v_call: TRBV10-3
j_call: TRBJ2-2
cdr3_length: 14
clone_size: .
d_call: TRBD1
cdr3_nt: TGTGCCACCCTTGACAGGGAAGACACCGGGGAGCTGTTTTTT
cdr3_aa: CATLDREDTGELFF

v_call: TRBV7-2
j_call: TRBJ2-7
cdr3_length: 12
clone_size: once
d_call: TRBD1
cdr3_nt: TGTGCCAGCAGCTTGATGGGACAGGGGAAGTACTTC
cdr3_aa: CASSLMGQGKYF

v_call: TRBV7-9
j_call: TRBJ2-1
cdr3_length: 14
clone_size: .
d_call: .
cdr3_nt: TGTGCCAGCAGCTTAGGCGGATTTGAGAATGAGCAGTTCTTC
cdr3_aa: CASSLGGFENEQFF

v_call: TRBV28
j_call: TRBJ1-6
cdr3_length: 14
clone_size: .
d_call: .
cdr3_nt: TGTGCCAGCATTCCGGGCCTGGACAATTCACCCCTCCACTTT
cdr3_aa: CASIPGLDNSPLHF

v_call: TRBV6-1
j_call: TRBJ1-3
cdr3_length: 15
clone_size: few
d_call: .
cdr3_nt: TGTGCCAGCAGTGTTACAGGCAGCTCTGGAAACACCATATATTTT
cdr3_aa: CASSVTGSSGNTIYF

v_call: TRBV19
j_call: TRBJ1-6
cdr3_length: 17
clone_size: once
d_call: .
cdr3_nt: TGTGCCAGTAGTATAGATGGATCGCCCAGGGCGGGTTCACCCCTCCACTTT
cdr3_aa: CASSIDGSPRAGSPLHF

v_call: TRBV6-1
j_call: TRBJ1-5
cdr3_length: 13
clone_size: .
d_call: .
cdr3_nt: TGTGCCAGCAGGCAGGGGAGTAATCAGCCCCAGCATTTT
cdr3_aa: CASRQGSNQPQHF

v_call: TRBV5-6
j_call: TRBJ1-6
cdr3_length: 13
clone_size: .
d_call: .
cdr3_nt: TGTGCCAGCAGCCGGACCTATAATTCACCCCTCCACTTT
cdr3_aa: CASSRTYNSPLHF

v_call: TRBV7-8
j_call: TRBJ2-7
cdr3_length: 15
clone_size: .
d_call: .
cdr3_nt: TGTGCCAGCAGCTTAGCTCCGGACAAGTTCTACGAGCAGTACTTC
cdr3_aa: CASSLAPDKFYEQYF

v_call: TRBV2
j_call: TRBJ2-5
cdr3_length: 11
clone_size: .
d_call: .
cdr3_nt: TGTGCCAGCAGTGTGGGAGAGACCCAGTACTTC
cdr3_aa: CASSVGETQYF

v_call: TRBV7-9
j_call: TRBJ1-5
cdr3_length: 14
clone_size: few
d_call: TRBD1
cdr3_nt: TGTGCCAGCAGTTGGACAGGGGGCAATCAGCCCCAGCATTTT
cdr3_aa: CASSWTGGNQPQHF

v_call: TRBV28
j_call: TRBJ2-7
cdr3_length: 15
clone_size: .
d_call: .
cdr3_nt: TGTGCCAGCAGTCCACAGGCCCGGCCGGCCTACGAGCAGTACTTC
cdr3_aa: CASSPQARPAYEQYF

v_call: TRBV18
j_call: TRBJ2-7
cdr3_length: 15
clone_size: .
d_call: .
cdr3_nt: TGTGCCAGCTCACCTTTTGGAGGGGCCGCGTACGAGCAGTACTTC
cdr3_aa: CASSPFGGAAYEQYF

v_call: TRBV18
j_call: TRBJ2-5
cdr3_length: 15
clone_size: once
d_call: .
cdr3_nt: TGTGCCAGCTCACCACCGAACAAGCCTAAAGAGACCCAGTACTTC
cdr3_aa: CASSPPNKPKETQYF